The clone carrying this T cell receptor (beta chain) was picked up many times. Its specificity is unknown. Uncontrolled infection, other autoimmune disease, pregnancy or lactation barred patients from enrollment. Fresh peripheral blood, under 13 ml, was the source of the PBMCs. This sample is part of a study of T cells in Graves' hyperthyroidism and ophthalmopathy. Study results and limitations: Using 13 V-J features, a model discriminated ophthalmopathy from stable hyperthyroidism.

Authors of the study amplified TCR beta CDR3 regions from RNA transcripts. A set of HTBI primers served as the primers for a first-round RT-PCR of the TCR CDR3. TCRdb re-derived calls from the multiplex PCR reads in MiXCR, one entry per CDR3 protein. Among about 600,000 distinct CDR3 sequences, about 14% were seen once, and the ten largest hold approximately 12%. V was shortened by 3 bases and J by 3 bases, with 13 bases between the two germline ends. This CDR3 is 15 amino acids long. In germline, CDR1 is SGHAT, CDR2 FQNNGV. Material: blood. This sequence joins TRBV11-2 and TRBJ2-3; a possible D gene is TRBD1 (5 bases). This sequence was found in a woman aged 50 to 60 with Graves' ophthalmopathy. The CDR3 loop is CASSFSGWSTDTQYF. The CDR3 coding sequence is TGTGCCAGCAGCTTTTCAGGGTGGAGTACAGATACGCAGTATTTT.